The 13 T cell receptor beta chains below all came from one sample that was sequenced in a study of blood T cells in healthy people across ages. The authors ran a second PCR of about 7 to 12 cycles using a sample-barcoded 5' primer and a J-beta primer mix. TCRdb used MiXCR to reprocess the 5' RACE reads, holding one entry per CDR3 protein. Of about 1.4 million distinct CDR3 sequences in the sample, approximately 60% were seen once. The sample was blood. The receptors shown here come from a man between 18 and 29 years old in good health.

The rearrangement links TRBV6-6 to TRBJ1-3; unclear D gene. Trimming removed 7 bases at V and 3 bases at J, with 4 bases between. This CDR3 is built from 11 residues. In germline, CDR1 is MNHNY, CDR2 SVGAGI (reference sequence). The DNA of the CDR3 is TGTGCCAGCACCATTGGAAACACCATATATTTT. Translation gives CASTIGNTIYF.

This chain connects TRBV7-6 to TRBJ2-4, with TRBD1 matching 8 bases. The V segment lost 4 bases and the J segment 13 bases; nucleotides outside the gene matches: 18. There are 16 residues in the CDR3. Looked up from germline, CDR1 is SGHVS and CDR2 is FNYEAQ. The chain's CDR3 is CASSSHLAGGGTEQYF. CDR3 DNA: TGTGCCAGCAGCTCCCATTTGGCAGGGGGCGGGACTGAGCAGTACTTC.

The rearrangement uses TRBV25-1 and TRBJ2-7; either TRBD1 or TRBD2 may fit D (7 bases each). Germline V lookup: CDR1 MGHDK, CDR2 SYGVNS. With 8 bases removed from V and 6 bases from J, the gap between germline ends came to 26 bases. The CDR3 is made up of 16 amino acids. Here the CDR3 DNA reads TGTGCCAGCGACAAAGGGGGCGGGAGAGTGGGTTCCGAGCAGTACTTC. Amino acid sequence: CASDKGGGRVGSEQYF.

The V call is TRBV2, the J call TRBJ2-7; D is possibly TRBD2 (5 bases). The CDR3 totals 13 residues. V was clipped by 8 bases and J by 0 bases, with 11 bases between them. The germline gives CDR1 SNHLY, CDR2 FYNNEI. CDR3 nucleotides: TGTGCCAGCGGGGAGATTTACTCCTACGAGCAGTACTTC. It translates to CASGEIYSYEQYF.

To note about this clonotype: A single base separates this from a much larger clone, so it may be a read error. This chain connects TRBV4-3 to TRBJ2-7, with 7 bases identical to TRBD2. CDR3 length: 17 amino acids. Germline lookup yields CDR1 LGHNA and CDR2 YSLEER. J lost 7 bases, V lost 1 base, and 16 bases had no gene match. Written as DNA, the CDR3 is TGCGCCAGCAGCCAAGTTGTAATCAGCGGGGTAGGAAATGAGCAGTACTTC. It is translated as CASSQVVISGVGNEQYF.

The chain links TRBV7-2 to TRBJ2-7, with D possibly TRBD1 on 6 matching bases. Germline loops: CDR1 SGHTA, CDR2 FQGNSA. The CDR3 is 16 residues long. V dropped 4 bases and J dropped 7 bases, with 23 bases sitting between them. In nucleotides, the CDR3 is TGTGCCAGCAGCTCCAGGAGTCGGACAGATCACAATGAGCAGTACTTC. Translation gives CASSSRSRTDHNEQYF.

The chain links TRBV6-2 or TRBV6-3 to TRBJ1-5, with 9 nucleotides matching TRBD1. Germline-derived CDR1 and CDR2 are MNHEY and SVGEGT. This CDR3 is 18 amino acids long. V lost 6 bases to trimming and J lost 1 base; unmatched junction nucleotides: 13. The CDR3 reads CASSRPGQGLLSNQPQHF. The CDR3 coding sequence is TGTGCCAGCAGCCGACCGGGACAGGGACTACTAAGCAATCAGCCCCAGCATTTT.

The gene calls are TRBV11-2 and TRBJ1-1; tentatively, D is TRBD1 (5 bases). Trimming removed 3 bases from V and 8 bases from J, with 13 bases in between. Germline V gives CDR1 SGHAT, CDR2 FQNNGV. CDR3 length: 13 residues. The CDR3 coding sequence is TGTGCCAGCAGCTTCGGGACTGCCGGGGAAGCTTTCTTT. Translating it yields CASSFGTAGEAFF.

V and J are TRBV29-1 and TRBJ2-1; 8 bases fit TRBD2. CDR3 length: 15 amino acids. The V and J ends lost 7 bases and 2 bases, in that order; junction bases with no gene match: 10. Germline CDR1 SQVTM, CDR2 ANQGSEA. CDR3 sequence: CSAGGREDPYNEQFF. In DNA, the CDR3 is TGCAGCGCCGGTGGGCGGGAGGATCCCTACAATGAGCAGTTCTTC.

Comments on this clonotype: One end of the junction varies from germline; a read error may be responsible. The V and J genes are TRBV12-3 or TRBV12-4 and TRBJ1-4; D call uncertain. The CDR3 extends over 13 amino acids. The CDR3 DNA reads TGTGCCAGCAGTCCCTCTCTGGGTGAAGAACTGTTTTTT. This translates into CASSPSLGEELFF.

The chain couples TRBV12-5 to TRBJ2-1; D tentatively reads TRBD1 or TRBD2 (5 bases each). Germline loops: CDR1 LGHNT, CDR2 FRNRAP. V lost 6 bases and J lost 6, with 12 bases in between. The CDR3 loop spans 13 amino acids. The chain's CDR3 is CASGPGHSNEQFF. Here the CDR3 DNA reads TGTGCTAGTGGGCCGGGGCACTCCAATGAGCAGTTCTTC. The whole variable domain, filled in from reference TRBV12-5 and TRBJ2-1, reads DARVTQTPRHKVTEMGQEVTMRCQPILGHNTVFWYRQTMMQGLELLAYFRNRAPLDDSGMPKDRFSAEMPDATLATLKIQPSEPRDSAVYFCASGPGHSNEQFFGPGTRLTVL.

As for this clonotype: One junction end disagrees with the germline gene, perhaps due to a read error. The CDR3 loop reads CASSLKGQETQYF. CDR3 nucleotide sequence: TGTGCTAGCAGCTTAAAGGGGCAAGAGACCCAGTACTTC. The V and J genes are TRBV7-7 and TRBJ2-7; weak D call: TRBD1 (5 bases). The DNA end favors TRBJ2-5, so the J call may be wrong. CDR1 and CDR2 from the germline V gene are SSHAT and FNYEAQ (reference sequence). The CDR3 runs 13 residues.

The gene calls are TRBV7-6 and TRBJ2-4; no clear D. V lost 1 base and J lost 0, with 10 bases in between. Germline V gene data show CDR1 as SGHVS and CDR2 as FNYEAQ. This CDR3 has 16 amino acids. CDR3 in amino acids: CASSLEIGLAKNIQYF. Here the CDR3 DNA reads TGTGCCAGCAGCTTAGAAATTGGGCTAGCCAAAAACATTCAGTACTTC.